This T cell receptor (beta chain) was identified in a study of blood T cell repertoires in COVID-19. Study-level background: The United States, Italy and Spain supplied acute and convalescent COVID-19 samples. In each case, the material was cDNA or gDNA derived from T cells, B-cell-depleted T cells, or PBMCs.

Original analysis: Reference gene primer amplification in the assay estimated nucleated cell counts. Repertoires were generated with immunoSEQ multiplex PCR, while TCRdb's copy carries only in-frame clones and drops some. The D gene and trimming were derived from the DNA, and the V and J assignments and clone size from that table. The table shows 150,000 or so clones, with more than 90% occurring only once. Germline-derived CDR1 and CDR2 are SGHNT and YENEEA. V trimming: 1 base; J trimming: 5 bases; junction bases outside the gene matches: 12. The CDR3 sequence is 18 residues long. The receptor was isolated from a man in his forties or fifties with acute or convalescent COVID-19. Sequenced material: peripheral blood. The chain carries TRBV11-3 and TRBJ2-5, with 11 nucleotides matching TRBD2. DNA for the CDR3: TGTGCCAGCAGCTTAGGGGCTAGCGGGGGGATCCTCCTTGAGACCCAGTACTTC. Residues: CASSLGASGGILLETQYF.